This T cell receptor beta chain was found in a study of cytomegalovirus exposure and HLA in healthy donors. The PCR was carried out with 60 Vbeta primers and 13 Jbeta primers. The data were produced by immunoSEQ multiplex PCR, yet TCRdb's version contains in-frame clones alone and is incomplete. The sample lists 150,000 to 250,000 clones, 65% to 90% seen once, with approximately 2.1% in the top ten. On this clone: What it recognizes is unknown.

Notes on the study in general: The later analysis indicated that the majority of CMV-associated TCR beta chains appeared HLA-restricted. By HLA locus, TCR association rates varied in a later analysis, with DRB1 showing the most and HLA-C the fewest.

Specimen: PBMCs. The receptor was isolated from a woman aged 45-65 years in good health and CMV-seronegative.

CDR3: CASKLSAGNTIYF. In DNA, the CDR3 is TGTGCCAGTAAATTATCGGCTGGAAACACCATATATTTT. The J gene is TRBJ1-3, the V gene TRBV19; D gene unclear. The germline V and J ends were trimmed by 7 bases and 2 bases, with 9 bases remaining between them. Germline V lookup: CDR1 LNHDA, CDR2 SQIVND (reference sequence). CDR3 length equals 13 residues.